Reported below is one T cell receptor beta chain. Its antigen is still unknown. The sample is drawn from a study of T cells expressing NK-cell markers. Study as a whole: Sorted T-cell subsets CD3+CD56+NKG2C+, CD3+CD56+NKG2C- and CD3+CD56-NKG2C+ were TCR beta-sequenced.

The study's findings and limits: Whether expanded NKG2C+ T cell clones were HCMV specific stayed uncertain.

TCRdb re-called the 5' RACE reads, yielding one record per CDR3 amino acid sequence without DNA. The table counts 440,000 or so distinct CDR3 sequences; 7.3% lies in the top ten. Per germline, CDR1 SGHTA and CDR2 FQGNSA. The CDR3 contains 14 residues. This sequence joins TRBV7-2 and TRBJ1-4. Sample: blood T cells: a sorted CD56 or NKG2C T cell subset, CD4+ or CD8+ T cells, or bulk PBMC T cells (not recorded which). This clonotype originated in a woman between 18 and 75 years old in good health. The CDR3 region is CASSLGTANEKLFF.